This T cell receptor (beta chain) was recovered during a study of blood T cell repertoires in COVID-19. Study information: From the United States, Italy and Spain came samples of acute and convalescent COVID-19. In each case, the material was cDNA or gDNA derived from T cells, B-cell-depleted T cells, or PBMCs.

Authors' data handling: Quantification of nucleated cells was approximated via reference gene primer amplification. Only in-frame clones appear in the TCRdb table, and some are missing; sequencing was by immunoSEQ multiplex PCR. The V and J calls and clone size were taken over from that table, and D and trimming were inferred from the DNA. The sample has 200,000 to 250,000 clones, roughly 83% seen once. The CDR3 has 16 residues. J was trimmed by 6 bases and V by 3 bases; bases with no gene match: 6. Germline lookup yields CDR1 LGHDT and CDR2 YNNKEL (reference sequence). The sample taken for sequencing was peripheral blood. The chain carries TRBV3-1 (or the pseudogene TRBV3-2) and TRBJ2-1; 12 bases are a match to TRBD2. The source of this sequence is a man older than 75 with acute or convalescent COVID-19. CDR3 region: CASSQASGGAGNEQFF. The CDR3 DNA reads TGTGCCAGCAGCCAGGCTAGCGGGGGGGCCGGCAATGAGCAGTTCTTC.